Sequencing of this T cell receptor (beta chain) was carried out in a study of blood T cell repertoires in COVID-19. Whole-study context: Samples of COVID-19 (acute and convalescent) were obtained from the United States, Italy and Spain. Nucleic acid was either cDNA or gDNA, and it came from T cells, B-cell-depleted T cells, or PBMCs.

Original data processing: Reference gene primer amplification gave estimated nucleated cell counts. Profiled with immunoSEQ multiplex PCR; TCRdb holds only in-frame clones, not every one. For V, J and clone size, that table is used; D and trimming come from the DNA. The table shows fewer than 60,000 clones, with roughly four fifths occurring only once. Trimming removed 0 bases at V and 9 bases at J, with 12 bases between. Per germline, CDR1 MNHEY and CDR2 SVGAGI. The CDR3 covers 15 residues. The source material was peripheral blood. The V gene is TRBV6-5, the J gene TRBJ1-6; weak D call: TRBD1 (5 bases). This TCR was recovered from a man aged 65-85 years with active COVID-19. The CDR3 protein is CASSYSNPRVSPLHF. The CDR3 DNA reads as TGTGCCAGCAGTTACTCGAATCCCAGGGTTTCACCCCTCCACTTT.